This TCR beta chain was sequenced in a study of preoperative IRX-2 immunotherapy in early breast cancer. This CDR3 is built from 14 residues. The J segment lost 6 bases and the V segment lost 5 bases, leaving 7 bases of the junction unmatched. Germline V gene lookup returns CDR1 KGHSH and CDR2 LQKENI. This clone was found a few times. Treatment defined: preoperative locoregional IRX-2 cytokine immunotherapy. Preoperative locoregional IRX-2 cytokine immunotherapy was tested in the phase Ib source study. The assay was immunoSEQ multiplex PCR, and TCRdb's table has in-frame clones only and misses some. The sample includes 25,000 to 35,000 clones, approximately 80% seen only once; the top ten take under 4%.

This rearrangement joins TRBV18 to TRBJ2-1; 7 nucleotides line up with TRBD1. This specimen was collected from a patient treated with IRX-2 immunotherapy. The receptor was derived from a human donor with breast cancer. The CDR3 loop reads CASSKAQGFNEQFF. CDR3 bases: TGTGCCAGCTCAAAAGCACAGGGGTTCAATGAGCAGTTCTTC.